This T cell receptor (beta chain) was obtained from a study of blood T cell repertoires in COVID-19. Study as a whole: PBMCs, B-cell-depleted T cells, or T cells provided the cDNA or gDNA that made up the material.

The CDR3 has 15 residues. Germline-derived CDR1 and CDR2 are SGHTS and YDEGEE. With 4 bases clipped from V and 0 bases from J, the junction kept 6 bases outside the gene matches. Profiling relied on immunoSEQ multiplex PCR, and the TCRdb table lists in-frame clones only, not all of them. The table shows roughly 250,000 clones, with approximately 85% occurring only once. The gene calls are TRBV5-8 and TRBJ2-5; 7 bases match TRBD1. This TCR derives from a human donor with COVID-19, enrolled during active disease. The donor label of this sample is uncertain. Sequenced input: peripheral blood. Here the CDR3 reads CASSPGQKNQETQYF. CDR3 DNA sequence: TGTGCCAGCAGCCCGGGACAGAAAAACCAAGAGACCCAGTACTTC.